The 20 T cell receptor beta chains given below trace back to one sample, sequenced in a study of shared clonotypes between healthy human individuals (dated by TCRdb to about 2020). Libraries were built with the immunoSEQ multiplex PCR assay. TCRdb retrieved this table from immuneACCESS and kept in-frame rearrangements only. Not all clones are present; in checked studies, unresolved V genes account for under half, and no reason is known for the remainder. Present in this sample are about 600,000 clones, roughly 97% of which were seen just once. Approximately 0.057% of the sample is in the top ten clones. Sequencing input: naive CD4+ T cells sorted from blood. Sample cell subset or site, as interpreted from the label and publication: CD45RA+ positively selected. The receptors originated from a woman in her 30s in good health.

The chain has TRBV11-1 and TRBJ2-3; D perhaps matches TRBD1 (6 bases). The CDR3 runs to 12 residues. Per the germline V gene, CDR1 is SGHAT and CDR2 is FQDESV (reference sequence). Trimming removed 4 bases from V and 7 bases from J, with 9 bases in between. Written as DNA, the CDR3 is TGTGCCAGCAGCTCGAGGGGGAATACGCAGTATTTT. This codes for CASSSRGNTQYF.

The chain is built from TRBV28 and TRBJ2-7; TRBD1 is a possible D gene (5 bases). The ends were cut back, 6 bases at V and 7 bases at J, with 16 bases in the middle. Germline V lookup: CDR1 MDHEN, CDR2 SYDVKM. This CDR3 is built from 13 residues. Written as DNA, the CDR3 is TGTGCCAGCAGGAACATAGGGGTCTGGGAGCAGTACTTC. Encoded protein: CASRNIGVWEQYF.

This sequence joins TRBV4-1 and TRBJ1-3, with TRBD1 identical over 7 bases. The CDR3 sequence is 15 residues long. The ends lost 1 base at V and 3 bases at J; junction bases unmatched: 3. The germline gives CDR1 MGHRA, CDR2 YSYEKL. CDR3 coding DNA: TGCGCCAGCAGCCAAGTTGACAGGGTTGGAAACACCATATATTTT. It translates to CASSQVDRVGNTIYF.

This chain uses TRBV5-4 with TRBJ2-2, with 8 bases identical to TRBD2. CDR1 is SGHNT, CDR2 YYREEE, per germline (reference sequence). This CDR3 spans 18 amino acids. The trim removed 0 bases at V and 0 bases at J, leaving 7 bases unmatched. CDR3 sequence: CASSLDSSGFANTGELFF. CDR3 DNA sequence: TGTGCCAGCAGCTTGGATTCTAGCGGGTTCGCGAACACCGGGGAGCTGTTTTTT.

This clone has only one observation. The genes are TRBV28 and TRBJ1-6; D is unresolved. The CDR3 is 16 residues long. V shed 7 bases and J shed 3 bases, with 16 bases lying between them. From germline, CDR1 is MDHEN and CDR2 SYDVKM. The DNA of the CDR3 is TGTGCCAGCATCACTAGCGGTGTCGGCTATAATTCACCCCTCCACTTT. Its translation is CASITSGVGYNSPLHF.

The rearrangement links TRBV7-9 to TRBJ1-1; 9 positions agree with TRBD1. The germline V gene encodes CDR1 SEHNR and CDR2 FQNEAQ (reference sequence). With 0 bases clipped from V and 1 base from J, the junction kept 9 bases outside the gene matches. This CDR3 is 18 amino acids long. The CDR3 region is CASSLALIQGAGNTEAFF. As DNA, the CDR3 is TGTGCCAGCAGCTTAGCGCTAATACAGGGGGCCGGGAACACTGAAGCTTTCTTT. The whole variable domain, filled in from reference TRBV7-9 and TRBJ1-1, reads DTGVSQNPRHKITKRGQNVTFRCDPISEHNRLYWYRQTLGQGPEFLTYFQNEAQLEKSRLLSDRFSAERPKGSFSTLEIQRTEQGDSAMYLCASSLALIQGAGNTEAFFGQGTRLTVV.

The chain carries TRBV4-2 and TRBJ2-1, with a tentative D call TRBD2 (6 bases). This CDR3 is 20 amino acids long. CDR1 is LGHNA and CDR2 is YNFKEQ in the germline V gene. The ends were cut back, 0 bases at V and 0 bases at J, with 21 bases in the middle. CDR3 DNA: TGTGCCAGCAGCCAAGATTTCGCTCGCCCGGGGGAGAGCTCCTACAATGAGCAGTTCTTC. This gives the protein CASSQDFARPGESSYNEQFF.

The chain couples TRBV5-1 to TRBJ2-2; D possibly corresponds to TRBD1 (5 bases). This CDR3 comprises 14 residues. CDR1 and CDR2 from the germline V gene are SGHRS and YFSETQ. The V end was cut by 4 bases, the J end by 4 bases, with 11 bases between. Written as DNA, the CDR3 is TGCGCCAGCAGCCGCAGGGAAAGCACCGGGGAGCTGTTTTTT. This translates into CASSRRESTGELFF.

This clone was detected a few times. The chain joins TRBV7-9 to TRBJ1-5, with 8 bases aligning to TRBD1. CDR3 size: 15 residues. In germline, CDR1 is SEHNR, CDR2 FQNEAQ (reference sequence). V dropped 1 base and J dropped 5; count of bases not matched to a gene: 4. The chain's CDR3 is CASSLGTGMDQPQHF. The CDR3 DNA is TGTGCCAGCAGCTTAGGGACAGGGATGGATCAGCCCCAGCATTTT.

The chain uses TRBV7-9 and TRBJ2-5; D is unclear. Germline values: CDR1 SEHNR, CDR2 FQNEAQ (reference sequence). The CDR3 consists of 14 residues. Trimming removed 4 bases at V and 2 bases at J, with 11 bases between. CDR3 coding DNA: TGTGCCAGCAGCTCCCCGGGCAGACAAGAGACCCAGTACTTC. Amino acids: CASSSPGRQETQYF.

The chain uses TRBV10-1 and TRBJ2-1, with D unclear. This CDR3 has 13 amino acids. V lost 3 bases and J 9 bases, leaving 12 bases between the germline ends. Per the germline V gene, CDR1 is WNHNN and CDR2 is SYGVQD (reference sequence). CDR3 protein: CASSENGVPEQFF. The CDR3 region has the DNA TGCGCCAGCAGTGAAAACGGTGTACCTGAGCAGTTCTTC.

CDR3 in amino acids: CASSKLADYLNEQFF. The CDR3 bases are TGTGCCAGCAGTAAATTAGCGGATTACCTGAATGAGCAGTTCTTC. The V gene is TRBV27, the J gene TRBJ2-1; TRBD2 is a possible D gene (6 bases). Germline lookup yields CDR1 MNHEY and CDR2 SMNVEV (reference sequence). The CDR3 consists of 15 residues. The ends were cut back, 5 bases at V and 7 bases at J, with 18 bases in the middle.

A note on this clone: At the DNA level, this CDR3 is encoded by other sequences in the same sample as well. The CDR3 region is CASSIGGRSYNEQFF. The CDR3 coding sequence is TGTGCCAGTAGTATTGGCGGGAGGTCATACAATGAGCAGTTCTTC. The chain is built from TRBV19 and TRBJ2-1, with 8 bases aligning to TRBD2. V dropped 3 bases and J dropped 4; count of bases not matched to a gene: 5. The CDR3 runs to 15 residues. CDR1 is LNHDA, CDR2 SQIVND, per germline (reference sequence).

The chain has TRBV6-1 and TRBJ2-5; TRBD1 matches 7 bases. TRBJ2-7 explains the end of the DNA better; the J call may be wrong. Germline lookup yields CDR1 MNHNS and CDR2 SASEGT. This CDR3 has 15 residues. The CDR3 here is CASMKTGTARYEQYF. The CDR3 DNA sequence: TGTGCCAGCATGAAGACCGGGACAGCAAGATACGAGCAGTACTTC.

The chain joins TRBV18 to TRBJ2-1; 7 bases line up with TRBD1. The junction had 2 bases not matched to a gene; V was cut back by 3 bases and J by 9 bases. The CDR3 is 12 amino acids. Germline CDR1 is KGHSH and CDR2 is LQKENI. The CDR3 region is CASSPDRVEQFF. CDR3 in DNA: TGTGCCAGCTCACCCGACAGGGTTGAGCAGTTCTTC. The whole variable domain, filled in from reference TRBV18 and TRBJ2-1, reads NAGVMQNPRHLVRRRGQEARLRCSPMKGHSHVYWYRQLPEEGLKFMVYLQKENIIDESGMPKERFSAEFPKEGPSILRIQQVVRGDSAAYFCASSPDRVEQFFGPGTRLTVL.

The chain carries TRBV6-1 and TRBJ2-5; 8 bases match TRBD1. The length of the CDR3 is 15 residues. J was trimmed by 2 bases and V by 6 bases; bases with no gene match: 8. Germline V lookup: CDR1 MNHNS, CDR2 SASEGT. The CDR3 DNA follows: TGTGCCAGCAGGAGGACAGGGTATCTGCAAGAGACCCAGTACTTC. This sequence encodes CASRRTGYLQETQYF.

The rearrangement links TRBV11-2 to TRBJ2-3; 9 bases line up with TRBD1. Losses at the gene ends were 1 base for V and 1 base for J; bases not matched to a gene: 6. Per germline, CDR1 SGHAT and CDR2 FQNNGV. This CDR3 has 17 residues. CDR3 bases: TGTGCCAGCAGCTTAGCTTTGGGGACAGGGCGCACAGATACGCAGTATTTT. Translation: CASSLALGTGRTDTQYF.

The chain employs TRBV7-8 and TRBJ2-2, with 16 positions matching TRBD2. Looked up from germline, CDR1 is SGHVS and CDR2 is FQNEAQ. The CDR3 is 18 residues long. V lost 6 bases, J lost 6 bases, and 10 bases stayed unmatched. The CDR3 loop reads CASRSISGTSGRAGELFF. The CDR3 DNA reads as TGTGCCAGCAGAAGCATTTCCGGGACTAGCGGGAGGGCCGGGGAGCTGTTTTTT. The entire variable domain, with the rest obtained from reference TRBV7-8 and TRBJ2-2, is as follows: GAGVSQSPRYKVAKRGQDVALRCDPISGHVSLFWYQQALGQGPEFLTYFQNEAQLDKSGLPSDRFFAERPEGSVSTLKIQRTQQEDSAVYLCASRSISGTSGRAGELFFGEGSRLTVL.

V is TRBV28 and J is TRBJ1-5; no reliable D call. From germline, CDR1 is MDHEN and CDR2 SYDVKM. The CDR3 totals 17 residues. V dropped 7 bases and J dropped 7 bases, with 26 bases sitting between them. The DNA for the CDR3 is TGTGCCAGCATCCGTGCCCAGGCGGCGGGGATTGGCCAGCCCCAGCATTTT. This translates into CASIRAQAAGIGQPQHF.

This chain connects TRBV7-9 to TRBJ2-3; 7 bases line up with TRBD2. The CDR3 contains 16 residues. Germline V CDR1 and CDR2: SEHNR, FQNEAQ (reference sequence). V was pared by 6 bases and J by 6 bases, with 15 bases of the junction left unmatched. CDR3 amino acids: CASRPAVAGVGDTQYF. CDR3 nucleotides: TGTGCCAGCAGACCCGCGGTGGCGGGAGTAGGGGATACGCAGTATTTT.